The 24 T cell receptor beta chains in this list originate from one sample, sequenced in a study of blood T cell repertoires in COVID-19. Profiled with immunoSEQ multiplex PCR; TCRdb holds only in-frame clones, not every one. The sample contains around 130,000 clones, around 85% of which appear only once. The sequenced material came from peripheral blood. The receptors were sampled from a man aged 45-65 years with acute or convalescent COVID-19.

This chain links TRBV7-9 with TRBJ1-1; no clear D gene. Germline CDR1 and CDR2: SEHNR and FQNEAQ (reference sequence). V was clipped by 2 bases and J by 3 bases, with 7 bases between them. This CDR3 spans 13 amino acids. The CDR3 spells CASSLIGDTEAFF. The CDR3 nucleotides are TGTGCCAGCAGCTTAATCGGTGACACTGAAGCTTTCTTT.

This clone came up a few times. The chain links TRBV6-5 to TRBJ1-5, with D unresolved. CDR3 length equals 14 residues. The V end lost 11 bases, the J end lost 3 bases, and 17 bases lay between the germline ends. Germline loops: CDR1 MNHEY, CDR2 SVGAGI. The CDR3 here is CASREGQFNQPQHF. In DNA form, the CDR3 reads TGTGCCTCTCGGGAGGGCCAGTTCAATCAGCCCCAGCATTTT.

The chain is built from TRBV7-3 and TRBJ2-1, with 9 bases aligning to TRBD2. The CDR3 sequence is 15 residues long. V was pared by 1 base and J by 6 bases, with 4 bases of the junction left unmatched. The germline V gene encodes CDR1 SGHTA and CDR2 FQGTGA. CDR3 sequence reads: CASSLMAGGLNEQFF. DNA of the CDR3: TGTGCCAGCAGCTTAATGGCGGGGGGGCTCAATGAGCAGTTCTTC. Complete variable domain (other parts from reference TRBV7-3 and TRBJ2-1): GAGVSQTPSNKVTEKGKYVELRCDPISGHTALYWYRQSLGQGPEFLIYFQGTGAADDSGLPNDRFFAVRPEGSVSTLKIQRTERGDSAVYLCASSLMAGGLNEQFFGPGTRLTVL.

The chain carries TRBV5-1 and TRBJ2-7; D remains ambiguous. The CDR3 sequence is 13 residues long. Germline CDR1 SGHRS, CDR2 YFSETQ. Trimming took off 3 bases at V and 3 bases at J, with 10 bases between the two ends. The CDR3 loop is CASSSPPFYEQYF. CDR3 coding DNA: TGCGCCAGCAGCTCCCCCCCTTTCTACGAGCAGTACTTC.

The chain combines TRBV6-5 with TRBJ2-2; 8 bases agree with TRBD1. The CDR3 is 15 residues long. J was trimmed by 5 bases and V by 7 bases; bases with no gene match: 9. Germline V CDR1 and CDR2: MNHEY, SVGAGI. DNA of the CDR3: TGTGCCAGCACGCTTGAGGGACAGGTGACCGGGGAGCTGTTTTTT. Translated, it gives CASTLEGQVTGELFF.

This rearrangement joins TRBV24-1 to TRBJ2-5; TRBD1 is a possible D gene (6 bases). The CDR3 consists of 14 residues. Between the trimmed V and J ends, which lost 0 bases and 5 bases, there was a span of 9 bases. The germline V gene encodes CDR1 KGHDR and CDR2 SFDVKD. Here the CDR3 DNA reads TGTGCCACCAGTGATTTGCCAGGGGTTGAGACCCAGTACTTC. Translated: CATSDLPGVETQYF.

This clone has a handful of counts. The chain employs TRBV18 and TRBJ2-7, with 9 bases lining up with TRBD1. Germline V gives CDR1 KGHSH, CDR2 LQKENI. Losses at the gene ends were 5 bases for V and 6 bases for J; bases not matched to a gene: 5. The CDR3 length is 13 residues. CDR3 loop: CASSNNRGREQYF. In DNA, the CDR3 is TGTGCCAGCTCAAATAACAGGGGGCGCGAGCAGTACTTC.

This chain joins TRBV11-2 and TRBJ1-2; D might be TRBD1 (6 bases). CDR3 length: 13 amino acids. Germline V CDR1 and CDR2: SGHAT, FQNNGV. The V gene lost 4 bases and the J gene lost 4 bases, with 10 bases spanning the gap. The CDR3 reads CASSSGTFYGYTF. CDR3 bases: TGTGCCAGCAGCTCAGGGACATTCTATGGCTACACCTTC.

This clone was observed once. This chain links TRBV19 with TRBJ1-1; the D gene is possibly TRBD1 (5 bases). CDR3 length: 13 amino acids. CDR1 is LNHDA, CDR2 SQIVND, per germline (reference sequence). CDR3 nucleotides: TGTGCGGCCGCCCGGGGGGTGAACACTGAAGCTTTCTTT. Amino acids: CAAARGVNTEAFF.

The chain employs TRBV28 and TRBJ1-6; D is unclear. The CDR3 consists of 12 residues. Germline CDR1 reads MDHEN; CDR2 reads SYDVKM. The germline V and J ends were trimmed by 6 bases and 8 bases, with 8 bases remaining between them. The CDR3 sequence: CASSFSDSPLHF. Here the CDR3 DNA reads TGTGCCAGCAGCTTTTCCGATTCACCCCTCCACTTT. Variable domain in full (rest from reference TRBV28 and TRBJ1-6): DVKVTQSSRYLVKRTGEKVFLECVQDMDHENMFWYRQDPGLGLRLIYFSYDVKMKEKGDIPEGYSVSREKKERFSLILESASTNQTSMYLCASSFSDSPLHFGNGTRLTVT.

V is TRBV11-2 and J is TRBJ1-1; the D gene is possibly TRBD1 (6 bases). CDR3 length: 13 residues. The germline V gene has CDR1 SGHAT and CDR2 FQNNGV. Trimming removed 2 bases at V and 7 bases at J, with 11 bases between. CDR3 loop: CASSLPQQGEAFF. DNA of the CDR3: TGTGCCAGCAGCTTACCTCAACAGGGTGAAGCTTTCTTT.

The J gene is TRBJ1-5, the V gene TRBV6-1, with D uncertain. V lost 3 bases and J 9 bases, leaving 15 bases between the germline ends. This CDR3 comprises 14 residues. In germline, CDR1 is MNHNS, CDR2 SASEGT. Written as DNA, the CDR3 is TGTGCCAGCAGTGATACTACCGTCCTAAGGCCCCAGCATTTT. Translation gives CASSDTTVLRPQHF.

This clone was seen only a few times. The chain recombines TRBV7-8 with TRBJ1-2; TRBD1 matches 10 bases. V shed 5 bases, J shed 4 bases, and the junction held 7 bases outside the gene matches. The CDR3 extends over 15 amino acids. Germline V gene sequence: CDR1 SGHVS, CDR2 FQNEAQ. The CDR3 here is CASSGDRGLGYGYTF. In nucleotides, the CDR3 is TGTGCCAGCAGCGGTGACAGGGGGCTCGGCTATGGCTACACCTTC.

In this sample, this clone turned up once. The genes are TRBV11-2 and TRBJ1-3, with D possibly being TRBD1 (5 bases). CDR1 is SGHAT, CDR2 FQNNGV, per germline. CDR3 size: 16 residues. V lost 2 bases and J lost 4, with 15 bases in between. CDR3: CASSLTPRALGNTIYF. The CDR3 DNA sequence: TGTGCCAGCAGCTTAACCCCCAGGGCACTCGGAAACACCATATATTTT.

The rearrangement links TRBV2 to TRBJ2-3; 9 bases match TRBD2. J was trimmed by 6 bases and V by 2 bases; bases with no gene match: 6. Germline CDR1 is SNHLY and CDR2 is FYNNEI. The CDR3 is 15 residues long. The DNA of the CDR3 is TGTGCCAGCAGTGAATCGCTAGCGGGGACGGATACGCAGTATTTT. Translating it yields CASSESLAGTDTQYF.

The CDR3 DNA reads as TGTGCCAGTAGTATAGATGGCCGGGAGTATGGCTACACCTTC. As protein: CASSIDGREYGYTF. The chain couples TRBV19 to TRBJ1-2; D remains unclear. CDR3 size: 14 residues. Germline V CDR1 and CDR2: LNHDA, SQIVND (reference sequence). The germline V and J ends were trimmed by 0 bases and 5 bases, with 10 bases remaining between them.

This rearrangement joins TRBV19 to TRBJ2-2; 7 nucleotides align to TRBD1. Germline V gives CDR1 LNHDA, CDR2 SQIVND (reference sequence). The junction had 15 bases not matched to a gene; V was cut back by 5 bases and J by 6 bases. The CDR3 is 17 amino acids. CDR3 in amino acids: CASSSPGGKGYSGELFF. DNA for the CDR3: TGTGCCAGTAGTTCGCCAGGGGGTAAAGGATACTCCGGGGAGCTGTTTTTT.

Details on this clone: One end of the junction is discordant with germline, which a read error may explain. The rearrangement links TRBV7-7 to TRBJ2-5; D gene unclear. CDR3 size: 15 residues. Germline CDR1 SSHAT, CDR2 FNYEAQ (reference sequence). As DNA, the CDR3 is TGTGCTAGCAGCTTGTCGCTCAGTCAACAAGAGACCCAGTACTTC. Amino acids: CASSLSLSQQETQYF.

This clone turned up a few times. V usage is TRBV30 and J usage is TRBJ1-4; D gene uncertain. Germline CDR1 GTSNPN, CDR2 SVGIG (reference sequence). This CDR3 spans 9 amino acids. CDR3 protein: CEQQEKLFF. In nucleotides, the CDR3 is TGTGAACAACAAGAAAAACTGTTTTTT.

The chain joins TRBV7-2 to TRBJ2-1; 8 bases align to TRBD2. Germline V gives CDR1 SGHTA, CDR2 FQGNSA. CDR3 length equals 15 residues. The J segment lost 6 bases and the V segment lost 0 bases, leaving 4 bases of the junction unmatched. Here the CDR3 DNA reads TGTGCCAGCAGCTTAGCACCCACTAGCGGCAATGAGCAGTTCTTC. Translating it yields CASSLAPTSGNEQFF.

The rearrangement uses TRBV13 and TRBJ2-1; possibly TRBD2 for D (6 bases). This CDR3 comprises 15 residues. The V end was cut by 5 bases, the J end by 9 bases, with 20 bases between. The germline gives CDR1 PRHDT, CDR2 FYEKMQ (reference sequence). The CDR3 DNA is TGTGCCAGCAGCGTAGCCGGGACTTCACGGGGTGAGCAGTTCTTC. Encoded protein: CASSVAGTSRGEQFF. Looking up the rest from reference TRBV13 and TRBJ2-1 gives the full variable domain: AAGVIQSPRHLIKEKRETATLKCYPIPRHDTVYWYQQGPGQDPQFLISFYEKMQSDKGSIPDRFSAQQFSDYHSELNMSSLELGDSALYFCASSVAGTSRGEQFFGPGTRLTVL.

This chain links TRBV28 with TRBJ1-6; 11 nucleotides align to TRBD1. Germline loops: CDR1 MDHEN, CDR2 SYDVKM. The CDR3 has 14 residues. V was pared by 6 bases and J by 10 bases, with 5 bases of the junction left unmatched. The CDR3 reads CASSPGQGGSPLHF. CDR3 nucleotides: TGTGCCAGCAGCCCGGGACAGGGGGGATCACCCCTCCACTTT.

The V gene is TRBV18, the J gene TRBJ1-5; D unresolved. Germline CDR1 is KGHSH and CDR2 is LQKENI. V gave up 3 bases and J gave up 1 base, with 10 bases separating them. The CDR3 is made up of 15 amino acids. CDR3 protein: CASSPYSGSNQPQHF. CDR3 DNA: TGTGCCAGCTCACCCTACAGTGGGAGCAATCAGCCCCAGCATTTT.

This clone was seen only a few times. This chain uses TRBV5-6 with TRBJ2-7; TRBD2 matches 9 bases. The trim removed 3 bases at V and 0 bases at J, leaving 4 bases unmatched. Germline loops: CDR1 SGHDT, CDR2 YYEEEE. The CDR3 extends over 15 amino acids. CDR3 in amino acids: CASSSLAGLSYEQYF. The DNA of the CDR3 is TGTGCCAGCAGCTCCCTAGCGGGGCTCTCCTACGAGCAGTACTTC.